This T cell receptor beta chain is from a study of shared clonotypes between healthy human individuals. Study-wide results and limits: Few donors limited the genetic and exposure-history diversity represented.

An assay was performed, and its level was deep. For every subset, genomic DNA was evenly distributed across several immunoSEQ plates. PBMC DNA, left unsorted, was sequenced on ten immunoSEQ deep assay plates. The assay was immunoSEQ multiplex PCR, and TCRdb's table has in-frame clones only and misses some. The table records 450,000 to 500,000 clones, 70% to 85% of them present only once. As for this clone: Its antigen remains unknown.

Germline CDR1 SGHVS, CDR2 FQNEAQ. The CDR3 runs 15 residues. J lost 2 bases, V lost 7 bases, and 8 bases had no gene match. The genes are TRBV7-8 and TRBJ2-1; 7 bases fit TRBD2. The sequenced sample was PBMCs. This receptor was identified in a woman between 40 and 55 years old in good health. Some clones in this sample may be carry-over from other donors' samples. The CDR3 region has the DNA TGTGCCAGCAATCGAGGGAGGGCCACCTACAATGAGCAGTTCTTC. It encodes CASNRGRATYNEQFF.